The 32 T cell receptor beta chains in this list originate from one sample, sequenced in a study of cytomegalovirus exposure and HLA in healthy donors. A multiplex PCR was run with 60 Vbeta primers and 13 Jbeta primers. The table came from immunoSEQ multiplex PCR; TCRdb's copy has only in-frame clones and leaves some out. Counted here are about 93,000 clones, 78% occurring once; the ten biggest clones make up 2.5% to 4%. Sequenced: PBMCs. These receptor sequences come from a woman between 40 and 50 years old in good health and CMV-seronegative.

DNA of the CDR3: TGTGCCAGCAGCCAAGAGGCGGCCGGTCTAATCGAAAAACTGTTTTTT. It specifies CASSQEAAGLIEKLFF. This chain links TRBV4-2 with TRBJ1-4; the D is unclear. The V and J ends lost 0 bases and 8 bases respectively, with 16 bases between them. This CDR3 comprises 16 residues. The germline gives CDR1 LGHNA, CDR2 YNFKEQ.

This chain joins TRBV5-4 and TRBJ2-7; D might be TRBD1 (6 bases). The germline V and J ends were trimmed by 4 bases and 0 bases, with 14 bases remaining between them. Germline V lookup: CDR1 SGHNT, CDR2 YYREEE (reference sequence). CDR3 length equals 15 residues. CDR3 in amino acids: CASSTLDRSSYEQYF. DNA for the CDR3: TGTGCCAGCAGCACCCTTGACAGGAGCTCCTACGAGCAGTACTTC.

This sequence joins TRBV5-4 and TRBJ2-5; 11 positions agree with TRBD2. The CDR3 length is 17 residues. The germline V gene encodes CDR1 SGHNT and CDR2 YYREEE (reference sequence). Trimming removed 0 bases from V and 1 base from J; junction bases left unmatched: 5. The CDR3 coding sequence is TGTGCCAGCAGCTTGGCTAGCGGGAGGAGGGGCCAAGAGACCCAGTACTTC. Translation gives CASSLASGRRGQETQYF.

V is TRBV19 and J is TRBJ2-1; 9 nucleotides match TRBD1. The CDR3 has 13 residues. The germline V gene encodes CDR1 LNHDA and CDR2 SQIVND (reference sequence). The V gene end was trimmed by 4 bases and the J gene end by 9 bases; junction bases not matched to a gene: 4. In nucleotides, the CDR3 is TGTGCCAGTAGTAGGGGGACAGGGAGTGAGCAGTTCTTC. Protein product: CASSRGTGSEQFF.

CDR3 in DNA: TGTGCCACCAGCCGCCCTATACGGGGGGAAGAGACCCAGTACTTC. As protein: CATSRPIRGEETQYF. V usage is TRBV15 and J usage is TRBJ2-5; 7 bases fit TRBD2. Germline CDR1 LNHNV, CDR2 YYDKDF (reference sequence). The CDR3 is made up of 15 amino acids. V lost 5 bases to trimming and J lost 3 bases; unmatched junction nucleotides: 9.

This clone has just a few counts. V gene TRBV29-1 combines with J gene TRBJ2-1; the match to TRBD2 covers 8 bases. The CDR3 contains 16 residues. V lost 0 bases to trimming and J lost 4 bases; unmatched junction nucleotides: 8. CDR1 is SQVTM, CDR2 ANQGSEA, per germline. DNA of the CDR3: TGCAGCGTTGAAGATCTAGCGGGCTCAGGTTACAATGAGCAGTTCTTC. This sequence encodes CSVEDLAGSGYNEQFF.

In nucleotides, the CDR3 is TGTGCCAGCAGCATAAGTCAGGGGGGAGTAAACAATGAGCAGTTCTTC. Its protein is CASSISQGGVNNEQFF. This sequence joins TRBV9 and TRBJ2-1; tentatively, D is TRBD1 (7 bases). This CDR3 contains 16 residues. In germline, CDR1 is SGDLS, CDR2 YYNGEE. V lost 4 bases to trimming and J lost 5 bases, with 19 bases between them.

The chain recombines TRBV28 with TRBJ2-3, with 7 bases aligning to TRBD1. Per the germline V gene, CDR1 is MDHEN and CDR2 is SYDVKM. The length of the CDR3 is 14 residues. After removal of 2 bases from V and 3 bases from J, the junction contained 2 bases not matched to a gene. CDR3 sequence: CASSLRQGTDTQYF. The CDR3 DNA reads TGTGCCAGCAGTTTACGACAGGGTACAGATACGCAGTATTTT.

The CDR3: CATSRYFRGLSYNEQFF. For the CDR3, the DNA is TGTGCCACCAGCAGGTACTTTAGGGGATTGTCCTACAATGAGCAGTTCTTC. This rearrangement joins TRBV15 to TRBJ2-1, with a weak D call TRBD1 (5 bases). The CDR3 is 17 residues long. CDR1 and CDR2 from the germline V gene are LNHNV and YYDKDF (reference sequence). V lost 3 bases and J 1 base, leaving 16 bases between the germline ends.

V is TRBV23-1 and J is TRBJ2-5; TRBD1 aligns across 10 bases. TRBV23-1 belongs to the ORF category, with a function that is uncertain. This CDR3 contains 17 residues. Germline trimming cut 2 bases from V and 5 bases from J; bases unmatched to any gene: 11. The CDR3 sequence is CASSQVSRTGGGETQYF. CDR3 nucleotides: TGCGCCAGCAGTCAAGTTTCCAGGACAGGGGGAGGGGAGACCCAGTACTTC.

The chain carries TRBV27 and TRBJ2-7; D might be TRBD1 (7 bases). The CDR3 covers 16 residues. Deletions cut 0 bases from V and 6 bases from J, with 18 bases between. Germline V gene sequence: CDR1 MNHEY, CDR2 SMNVEV (reference sequence). For the CDR3, the DNA is TGTGCCAGCAGTTTATCGTCGGCCAGGGGGAGGAGCGAGCAGTACTTC. Its translation: CASSLSSARGRSEQYF.

The chain combines TRBV2 with TRBJ1-1; D perhaps matches TRBD1 (6 bases). The CDR3 sequence is 14 residues long. Per germline, CDR1 SNHLY and CDR2 FYNNEI. V was pared by 6 bases and J by 0 bases, with 11 bases between. The CDR3 DNA reads TGTGCCAGCAGAGGGACACCTCTGAACACTGAAGCTTTCTTT. It translates to CASRGTPLNTEAFF.

The genes are TRBV27 and TRBJ1-5; tentative D call: TRBD1 (6 bases). This CDR3 region has 16 residues. The germline V gene encodes CDR1 MNHEY and CDR2 SMNVEV (reference sequence). The ends were cut back, 1 base at V and 1 base at J, with 11 bases in the middle. The CDR3 sequence is CASSLFPGASNQPQHF. As DNA, the CDR3 is TGTGCCAGCAGTTTATTCCCAGGGGCCAGCAATCAGCCCCAGCATTTT.

The chain recombines TRBV29-1 with TRBJ2-4; 10 nucleotides agree with TRBD2. V dropped 5 bases and J dropped 2; count of bases not matched to a gene: 6. Germline assignment: CDR1 SQVTM and CDR2 ANQGSEA. The CDR3 length is 15 residues. The CDR3 reads CSVRRTSGPKNIQYF. The CDR3 nucleotides are TGCAGCGTTCGGAGGACTAGCGGTCCCAAAAACATTCAGTACTTC.

The CDR3 nucleotides are TGTGCCAGCAGTGACTCGACTAGCGGGAGCAATGAGCAGTTCTTC. Translating it yields CASSDSTSGSNEQFF. The V and J genes are TRBV6-4 and TRBJ2-7, with TRBD2 matching 12 bases. The J call may be wrong; the DNA end is better matched by TRBJ2-1. CDR3 length equals 15 residues. CDR1 is MRHNA, CDR2 SNTAGT, per germline.

The V gene is TRBV19, the J gene TRBJ2-1, with unresolved D. Germline CDR1 reads LNHDA; CDR2 reads SQIVND (reference sequence). CDR3 size: 13 residues. The V end was cut by 5 bases, the J end by 6 bases, with 11 bases between. CDR3 sequence: CASSPAGINEQFF. CDR3 DNA: TGTGCCAGTAGTCCTGCAGGCATCAATGAGCAGTTCTTC.

CDR3 protein: CASSAWGGTGDRCSYNEQFF. In DNA, the CDR3 is TGTGCCAGCAGCGCCTGGGGGGGGACAGGGGATCGATGCTCCTACAATGAGCAGTTCTTC. The rearrangement links TRBV21-1 to TRBJ2-1; the D call in the table, TRBD1, was not verified against the DNA. TRBV21-1 is assigned pseudogene status. The CDR3 runs to 20 residues.

The V call is TRBV5-1, the J call TRBJ2-5; possible D gene TRBD1, 7 bases. Germline lookup yields CDR1 SGHRS and CDR2 YFSETQ. Trimming left V 3 bases short and J 5 bases short, with 23 bases between. The CDR3 has 17 amino acids. The CDR3 coding sequence is TGCGCCAGCAGCTGGGCAGGGGGAGGCGATCCGAGGGAGACCCAGTACTTC. Translated, it gives CASSWAGGGDPRETQYF.

V and J are TRBV7-2 and TRBJ2-7, with D uncertain. This CDR3 has 15 amino acids. V lost 1 base and J 0 bases, leaving 10 bases between the germline ends. CDR1 is SGHTA and CDR2 is FQGNSA in the germline V gene. CDR3: CASSLGRGFSYEQYF. Written as DNA, the CDR3 is TGTGCCAGCAGCTTAGGAAGAGGTTTCTCCTACGAGCAGTACTTC.

The rearrangement joins TRBV13 to TRBJ2-7, with a weak D call TRBD1 (5 bases). V was cut by 2 bases and J by 6 bases, with 8 bases left in between. The CDR3 extends over 12 amino acids. Germline CDR1 reads PRHDT; CDR2 reads FYEKMQ (reference sequence). For the CDR3, the DNA is TGTGCCAGCAGCTTACAAAGGGGCGAGCAGTACTTC. Translation gives CASSLQRGEQYF.

The genes are TRBV9 and TRBJ2-1, with a weak D call TRBD2 (6 bases). This CDR3 has 15 amino acids. V was shortened by 4 bases and J by 4 bases, with 15 bases between the two germline ends. The V gene's germline CDR1 is SGDLS and CDR2 YYNGEE. The CDR3 sequence is CASSTRLEPYNEQFF. In DNA form, the CDR3 reads TGTGCCAGCAGCACTCGACTAGAACCGTACAATGAGCAGTTCTTC.

V and J are TRBV27 and TRBJ2-6; no definite D call. Deletions cut 6 bases from V and 0 bases from J, with 12 bases between. CDR3 length: 16 residues. Germline values: CDR1 MNHEY, CDR2 SMNVEV (reference sequence). CDR3 nucleotides: TGTGCCAGCAGACTAAAGTTTCGCTCTGGGGCCAACGTCCTGACTTTC. Its protein is CASRLKFRSGANVLTF.

This chain uses TRBV6-1 with TRBJ2-7, with no clear D. Trimming took 2 bases from V and 3 from J, leaving 5 bases between them. This CDR3 comprises 12 residues. Germline V CDR1 and CDR2: MNHNS, SASEGT. The CDR3 protein is CASSEPYYEQYF. Here the CDR3 DNA reads TGTGCCAGCAGTGAACCCTACTACGAGCAGTACTTC.

In this sample, this clone turned up a few times. The V call is TRBV28, the J call TRBJ2-1; D remains ambiguous. CDR3 length equals 13 residues. Germline assignment: CDR1 MDHEN and CDR2 SYDVKM. Trimming removed 9 bases at V and 10 bases at J, with 19 bases between. In nucleotides, the CDR3 is TGTGCCAGTGGCACCGAGGTTCCGGCGGAGCAGTTCTTC. This translates into CASGTEVPAEQFF.

This clone was seen once. CDR3 in amino acids: CATPAGRSTDTQYF. The DNA of the CDR3 is TGCGCCACCCCAGCGGGACGTAGCACAGATACGCAGTATTTT. The rearrangement links TRBV10-1 to TRBJ2-3, with 7 bases that match TRBD2. CDR1 and CDR2 (germline): WNHNN, SYGVQD (reference sequence). V trimming: 10 bases; J trimming: 0 bases; junction bases outside the gene matches: 7. CDR3 length equals 14 residues.

J is TRBJ2-2 and V is TRBV5-1, with 11 bases that match TRBD1. Losses at the gene ends were 4 bases for V and 4 bases for J; bases not matched to a gene: 6. CDR1 and CDR2 from the germline V gene are SGHRS and YFSETQ. CDR3 size: 16 residues. CDR3 loop: CASSIRTGGTTGELFF. For the CDR3, the DNA is TGCGCCAGCAGCATCCGGACAGGGGGCACCACCGGGGAGCTGTTTTTT.

In its sample, this clone was seen a few times. The gene calls are TRBV29-1 and TRBJ1-1; D not resolved. CDR1 and CDR2 (germline): SQVTM, ANQGSEA. The CDR3 runs to 14 residues. V lost 4 bases and J lost 0, with 12 bases in between. The CDR3 sequence is CSVVPRQLNTEAFF. CDR3 nucleotide sequence: TGCAGCGTTGTTCCGCGGCAGTTGAACACTGAAGCTTTCTTT.

This clone was picked up a small number of times. The chain couples TRBV6-1 to TRBJ1-1; D is uncertain. The CDR3 is 13 residues long. The germline V gene has CDR1 MNHNS and CDR2 SASEGT. Trimming stripped 0 bases from V and 6 bases from J, with 8 bases between. CDR3 bases: TGTGCCAGCAGTGAAGCCCGACAAGCTGAAGCTTTCTTT. Its translation: CASSEARQAEAFF.

The chain carries TRBV30 and TRBJ2-2; a weak D match, TRBD2 (5 bases). Germline values: CDR1 GTSNPN, CDR2 SVGIG (reference sequence). V was pared by 3 bases and J by 6 bases, with 8 bases between. CDR3 length: 12 amino acids. CDR3 sequence: CAWRQEAGELFF. DNA of the CDR3: TGTGCCTGGAGGCAGGAGGCCGGGGAGCTGTTTTTT.

CDR3 residues: CASSQDLADFNYGYTF. The CDR3 nucleotides read TGCGCCAGCAGCCAAGATTTGGCCGACTTTAACTATGGCTACACCTTC. This chain joins TRBV4-3 and TRBJ1-2, with D unresolved. Trimming took 0 bases from V and 1 from J, leaving 12 bases between them. Germline loops: CDR1 LGHNA, CDR2 YSLEER. This CDR3 comprises 16 residues.

This clone was observed a handful of times. The chain couples TRBV28 to TRBJ2-1; weak D call: TRBD1 (5 bases). This CDR3 is built from 15 residues. V was shortened by 6 bases and J by 0 bases, with 12 bases between the two germline ends. CDR1 is MDHEN and CDR2 is SYDVKM in the germline V gene. Here the CDR3 DNA reads TGTGCCAGCAGCCCCGTTCAGGGCTCCTACAATGAGCAGTTCTTC. This gives the protein CASSPVQGSYNEQFF.

The chain combines TRBV19 with TRBJ1-4; 8 bases are a match to TRBD1. The V gene end was trimmed by 6 bases and the J gene end by 10 bases; junction bases not matched to a gene: 16. CDR3 size: 16 residues. Germline V gene sequence: CDR1 LNHDA, CDR2 SQIVND (reference sequence). The CDR3 is CASSHGQGRRMGKLFF. For the CDR3, the DNA is TGTGCCAGTAGCCACGGACAGGGACGGCGGATGGGAAAACTGTTTTTT.